The T cell receptor beta chain under discussion was sequenced for a study of Graves' ophthalmopathy and Graves' hyperthyroidism. Newly diagnosed, the hyperthyroidism patients had under 2 months' duration and were aged 18 to 65. This clonotype was picked up many times. Its specificity is unknown. Regarding the study as a whole: Detection in blood was also observed for most expanded thyroid clonotypes above 0.001 frequency.

The CDR3 length is 14 residues. The germline V gene encodes CDR1 MNHEY and CDR2 SMNVEV (reference sequence). V was trimmed by 6 bases and J by 4 bases, leaving 16 bases between them. RNA transcripts yielded amplified TCR beta CDR3 regions. The library came from an HTBI-primed first-round RT-PCR and a second-round multiplex PCR. TCRdb re-analysed the multiplex PCR reads in MiXCR, keeping a single row per CDR3 protein. The table shows about 500,000 distinct CDR3 sequences, with under 40% occurring only once. This receptor was taken from an adult man with Graves' hyperthyroidism. The specimen sequenced was peripheral blood or thyroid tissue (not recorded which). V gene TRBV27 combines with J gene TRBJ2-7; D ambiguous. The CDR3 region has the DNA TGTGCCAGCAGGCCACTCAAGCCTACTTACGAGCAGTACTTC. The encoded protein is CASRPLKPTYEQYF.